What follows are 9 T cell receptor beta chains derived from one specimen sequenced in a study of CD8 T cells in ankylosing spondylitis. Study-level findings and limits: The study identified a TCR beta motif of under 10 highly homologous variants that appeared characteristic of ankylosing spondylitis blood.

TCRdb re-derived calls from the 5' RACE reads in MiXCR, one entry per CDR3 protein. The sample has 800,000 to 900,000 distinct CDR3 sequences, 12% seen once. Their antigen targets remain unknown. The material sequenced was blood, either unsorted or a sorted T cell fraction (not recorded which). These receptor sequences come from a male donor with ankylosing spondylitis.

The sample holds a few counts of this clonotype. The gene calls are TRBV4-3 and TRBJ2-1, with TRBD1 matching over 7 bases. V dropped 3 bases and J dropped 5; count of bases not matched to a gene: 10. The length of the CDR3 is 16 residues. CDR1 and CDR2 from the germline V gene are LGHNA and YSLEER. The CDR3 DNA reads TGCGCCAGCAGCCATCCCGAGGGACAGCCGAACAATGAGCAGTTCTTC. The encoded protein is CASSHPEGQPNNEQFF.

This clonotype showed up just a few times. The rearrangement links TRBV7-9 to TRBJ2-4; unclear D gene. Trimming removed 5 bases at V and 2 bases at J, with 13 bases between. Germline assignment: CDR1 SEHNR and CDR2 FQNEAQ (reference sequence). This CDR3 has 15 amino acids. CDR3 residues: CASSPDRFTKNIQYF. The CDR3 coding sequence is TGTGCCAGCAGCCCAGACCGATTTACCAAAAACATTCAGTACTTC.

This clonotype was detected a few times. This rearrangement joins TRBV10-3 to TRBJ2-3, with D perhaps given as TRBD1 or TRBD2 (5 bases each). Trimming removed 7 bases from V and 6 bases from J, with 14 bases in between. This CDR3 has 13 residues. Germline V CDR1 and CDR2: ENHRY, SYGVKD. CDR3 DNA: TGTGCCATCACCGGGACCCGCAGGGATACGCAGTATTTT. It is translated as CAITGTRRDTQYF.

The CDR3 protein is CSAIKDSNQPQHF. As DNA, the CDR3 is TGCAGTGCCATCAAGGACAGCAATCAGCCCCAGCATTTT. The chain has TRBV20-1 and TRBJ1-5; no clear D. The CDR3 sequence is 13 residues long. Between the trimmed V and J ends, which lost 6 bases and 1 base, there was a span of 10 bases. From germline, CDR1 is DFQATT and CDR2 SNEGSKA (reference sequence).

The chain employs TRBV20-1 and TRBJ2-3, with D uncertain. Germline V gene data show CDR1 as DFQATT and CDR2 as SNEGSKA (reference sequence). The germline V and J ends were trimmed by 4 bases and 1 base, with 9 bases remaining between them. The CDR3 sequence is 13 residues long. The CDR3 DNA sequence: TGCAGTGCTAATGGATGGGGCACAGATACGCAGTATTTT. Protein: CSANGWGTDTQYF.

This clonotype was recorded a few times. The V gene is TRBV7-2, the J gene TRBJ1-2, with TRBD1 matching 8 bases. V shed 3 bases and J 4 bases; nucleotides not matched to a gene: 4. The germline CDR1 and CDR2 sequences are SGHTA and FQGNSA. The CDR3 spans 14 residues. The CDR3 nucleotides are TGTGCCAGCAGCTTCGGCAGGGGGCCCTATGGCTACACCTTC. It yields the protein CASSFGRGPYGYTF.

The rearrangement links TRBV5-4 to TRBJ1-1; 7 bases fit TRBD1. There are 15 residues in the CDR3. V was clipped by 2 bases and J by 3 bases; unmatched bases: 7. Germline V gives CDR1 SGHNT, CDR2 YYREEE (reference sequence). Here the CDR3 DNA reads TGTGCCAGCAGCTTACAGGGGCCCCGTGACACTGAAGCTTTCTTT. Its protein product is CASSLQGPRDTEAFF.

The CDR3 sequence: CASSQLDSNSGTSYTF. The CDR3 nucleotides read TGCGCCAGCAGCCAATTAGATTCGAACAGCGGTACGAGCTACACCTTC. The chain joins TRBV4-3 to TRBJ1-2; D is undetermined. The CDR3 covers 16 residues. Germline loops: CDR1 LGHNA, CDR2 YSLEER. V gave up 2 bases and J gave up 9 bases, with 22 bases separating them.

The V and J genes are TRBV4-3 and TRBJ1-6; TRBD1 matches at 7 bases. The V gene end was trimmed by 0 bases and the J gene end by 7 bases; junction bases not matched to a gene: 6. CDR1 and CDR2 (germline): LGHNA, YSLEER. This CDR3 contains 16 residues. The CDR3 loop is CASSQDVTGWNSPLHF. In DNA, the CDR3 is TGCGCCAGCAGCCAAGATGTGACAGGGTGGAATTCACCCCTCCACTTT.